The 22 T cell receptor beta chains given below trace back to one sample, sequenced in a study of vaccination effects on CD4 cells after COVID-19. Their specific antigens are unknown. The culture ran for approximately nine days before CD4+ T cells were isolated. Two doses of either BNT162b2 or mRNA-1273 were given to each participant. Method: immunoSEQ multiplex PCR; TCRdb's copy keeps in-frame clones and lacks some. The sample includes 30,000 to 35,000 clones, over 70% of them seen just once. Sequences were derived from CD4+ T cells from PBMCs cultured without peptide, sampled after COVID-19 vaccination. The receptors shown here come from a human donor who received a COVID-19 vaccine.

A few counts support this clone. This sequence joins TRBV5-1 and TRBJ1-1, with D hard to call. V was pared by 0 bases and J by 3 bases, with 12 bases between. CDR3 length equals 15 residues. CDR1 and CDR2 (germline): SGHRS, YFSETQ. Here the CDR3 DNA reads TGCGCCAGCAGCTTGGTAGGGAGAGCGGACACTGAAGCTTTCTTT. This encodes CASSLVGRADTEAFF. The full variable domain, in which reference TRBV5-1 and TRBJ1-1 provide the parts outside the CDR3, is KAGVTQTPRYLIKTRGQQVTLSCSPISGHRSVSWYQQTPGQGLQFLFEYFSETQRNKGNFPGRFSGRQFSNSRSEMNVSTLELGDSALYLCASSLVGRADTEAFFGQGTRLTVV.

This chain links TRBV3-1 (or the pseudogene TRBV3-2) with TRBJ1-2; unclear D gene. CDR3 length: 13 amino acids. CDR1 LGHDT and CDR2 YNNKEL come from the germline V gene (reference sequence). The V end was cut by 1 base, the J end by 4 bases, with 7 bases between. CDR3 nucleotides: TGTGCCAGCAGCCAAGGTGGGATCTATGGCTACACCTTC. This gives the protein CASSQGGIYGYTF.

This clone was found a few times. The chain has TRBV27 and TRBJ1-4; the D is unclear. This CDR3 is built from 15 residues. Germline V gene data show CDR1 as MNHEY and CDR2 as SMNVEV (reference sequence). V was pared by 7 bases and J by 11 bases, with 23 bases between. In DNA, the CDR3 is TGTGCCAGCACGGGGAGGACTCCCATGGTTGAGAAACTGTTTTTT. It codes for CASTGRTPMVEKLFF.

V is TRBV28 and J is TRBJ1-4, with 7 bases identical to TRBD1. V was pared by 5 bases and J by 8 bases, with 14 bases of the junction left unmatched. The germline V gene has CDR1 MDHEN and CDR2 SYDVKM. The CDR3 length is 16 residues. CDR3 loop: CASSTQGTAQWEKLFF. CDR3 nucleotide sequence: TGTGCCAGCAGTACACAAGGGACAGCTCAATGGGAAAAACTGTTTTTT.

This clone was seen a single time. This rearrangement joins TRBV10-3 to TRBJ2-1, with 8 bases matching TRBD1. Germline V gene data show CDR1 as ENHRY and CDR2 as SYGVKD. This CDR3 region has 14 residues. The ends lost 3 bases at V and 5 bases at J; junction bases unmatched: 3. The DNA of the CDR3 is TGTGCCATCAGTGACCGACAGGGGAACAATGAGCAGTTCTTC. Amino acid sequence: CAISDRQGNNEQFF.

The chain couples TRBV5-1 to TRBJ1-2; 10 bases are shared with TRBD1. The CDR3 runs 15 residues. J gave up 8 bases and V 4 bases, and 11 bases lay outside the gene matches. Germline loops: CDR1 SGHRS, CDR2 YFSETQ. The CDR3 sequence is CASSATGTGAGGYTF. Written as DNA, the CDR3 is TGCGCCAGCAGCGCAACCGGGACAGGGGCCGGGGGCTACACCTTC.

CDR3 DNA sequence: TGTGCCAGCAGGTGGAGCTCCTATAATTCACCCCTCCACTTT. Translation: CASRWSSYNSPLHF. This rearrangement joins TRBV6-5 to TRBJ1-6; no reliable D call. CDR1 MNHEY and CDR2 SVGAGI come from the germline V gene. V dropped 6 bases and J dropped 0 bases, with 6 bases sitting between them. CDR3 length equals 14 residues.

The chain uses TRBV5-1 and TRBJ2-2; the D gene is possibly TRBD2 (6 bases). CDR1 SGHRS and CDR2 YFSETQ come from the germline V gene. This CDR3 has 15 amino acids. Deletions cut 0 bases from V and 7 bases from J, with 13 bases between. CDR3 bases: TGCGCCAGCAGCTTGGCGGGAGAAAGTGGCGGGGAGCTGTTTTTT. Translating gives CASSLAGESGGELFF.

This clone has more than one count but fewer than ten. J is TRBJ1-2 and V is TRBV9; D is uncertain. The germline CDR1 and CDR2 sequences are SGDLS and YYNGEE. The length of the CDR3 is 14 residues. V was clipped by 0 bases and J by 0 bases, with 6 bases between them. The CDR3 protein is CASSVGEANYGYTF. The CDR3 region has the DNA TGTGCCAGCAGCGTAGGAGAAGCTAACTATGGCTACACCTTC.

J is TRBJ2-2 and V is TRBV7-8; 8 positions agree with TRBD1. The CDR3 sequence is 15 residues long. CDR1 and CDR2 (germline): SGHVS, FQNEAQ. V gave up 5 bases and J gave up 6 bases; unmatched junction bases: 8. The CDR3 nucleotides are TGTGCCAGCAGCACCGACAGGGGTGGTTCCGGGGAGCTGTTTTTT. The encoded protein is CASSTDRGGSGELFF.

CDR3 coding DNA: TGTGCCTGGAGTGGGGGAGGACGGCCAGAGACCCAGTACTTC. It is translated as CAWSGGGRPETQYF. The gene calls are TRBV30 and TRBJ2-5, with D perhaps TRBD2 (6 bases). V was clipped by 1 base and J by 4 bases, with 13 bases between them. CDR3 size: 14 residues. CDR1 GTSNPN and CDR2 SVGIG come from the germline V gene (reference sequence).

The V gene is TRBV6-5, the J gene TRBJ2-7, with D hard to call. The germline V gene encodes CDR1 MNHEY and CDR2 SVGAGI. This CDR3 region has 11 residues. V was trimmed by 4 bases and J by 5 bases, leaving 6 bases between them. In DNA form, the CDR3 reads TGTGCCAGCAGTTCAGTTCACGAGCAGTACTTC. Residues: CASSSVHEQYF.

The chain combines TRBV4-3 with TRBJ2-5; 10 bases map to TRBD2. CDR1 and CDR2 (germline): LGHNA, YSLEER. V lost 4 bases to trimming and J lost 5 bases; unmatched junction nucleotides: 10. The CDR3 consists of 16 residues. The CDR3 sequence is CASSPSSGGALETQYF. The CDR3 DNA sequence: TGCGCCAGCAGCCCATCCAGCGGGGGGGCCCTTGAGACCCAGTACTTC.

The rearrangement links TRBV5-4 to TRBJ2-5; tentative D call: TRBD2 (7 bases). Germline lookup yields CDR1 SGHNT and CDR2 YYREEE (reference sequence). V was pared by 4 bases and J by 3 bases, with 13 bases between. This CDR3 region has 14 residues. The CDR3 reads CASSPTGGKETQYF. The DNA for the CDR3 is TGTGCCAGCAGCCCGACGGGGGGCAAAGAGACCCAGTACTTC.

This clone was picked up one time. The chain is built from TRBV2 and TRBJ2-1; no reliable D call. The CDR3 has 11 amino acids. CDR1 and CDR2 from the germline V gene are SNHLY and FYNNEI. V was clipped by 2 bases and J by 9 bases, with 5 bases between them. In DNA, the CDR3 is TGTGCCAGCAGTGAATGGGTTGAGCAGTTCTTC. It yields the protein CASSEWVEQFF.

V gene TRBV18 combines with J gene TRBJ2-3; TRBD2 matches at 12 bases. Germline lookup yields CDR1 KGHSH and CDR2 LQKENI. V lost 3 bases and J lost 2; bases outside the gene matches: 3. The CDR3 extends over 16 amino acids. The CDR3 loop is CASSPLAGGNTDTQYF. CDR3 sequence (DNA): TGTGCCAGCTCACCCCTAGCGGGGGGGAACACAGATACGCAGTATTTT.

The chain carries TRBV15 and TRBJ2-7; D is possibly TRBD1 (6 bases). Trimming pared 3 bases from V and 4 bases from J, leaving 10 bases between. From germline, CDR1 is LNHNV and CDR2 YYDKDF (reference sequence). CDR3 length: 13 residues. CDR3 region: CATSRRTGYEQYF. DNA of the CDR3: TGTGCCACCAGCAGGAGAACAGGGTACGAGCAGTACTTC.

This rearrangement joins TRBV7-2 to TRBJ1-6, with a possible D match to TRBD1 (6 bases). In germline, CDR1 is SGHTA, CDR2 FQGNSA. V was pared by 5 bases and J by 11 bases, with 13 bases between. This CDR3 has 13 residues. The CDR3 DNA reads TGTGCCAGCAGCCCCCAGGGGTACGCACCCCTCCACTTT. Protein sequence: CASSPQGYAPLHF.

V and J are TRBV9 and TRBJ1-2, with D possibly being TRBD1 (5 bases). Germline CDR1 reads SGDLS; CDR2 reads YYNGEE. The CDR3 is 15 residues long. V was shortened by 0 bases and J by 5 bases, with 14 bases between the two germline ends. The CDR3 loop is CASSVDRGPRYGYTF. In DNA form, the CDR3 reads TGTGCCAGCAGCGTAGATCGGGGCCCAAGGTATGGCTACACCTTC.

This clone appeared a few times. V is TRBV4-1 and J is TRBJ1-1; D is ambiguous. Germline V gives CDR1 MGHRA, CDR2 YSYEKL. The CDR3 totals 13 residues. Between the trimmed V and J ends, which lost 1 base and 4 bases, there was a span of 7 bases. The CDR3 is CASSQGGRTEAFF. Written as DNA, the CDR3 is TGCGCCAGCAGCCAAGGTGGGCGCACTGAAGCTTTCTTT.

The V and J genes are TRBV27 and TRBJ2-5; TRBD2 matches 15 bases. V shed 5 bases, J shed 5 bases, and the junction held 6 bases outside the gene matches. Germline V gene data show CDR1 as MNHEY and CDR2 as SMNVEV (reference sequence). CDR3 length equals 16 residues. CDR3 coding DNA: TGTGCCAGCAGTCTCCGGACTAGCGGGGGGGTGGAGACCCAGTACTTC. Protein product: CASSLRTSGGVETQYF.

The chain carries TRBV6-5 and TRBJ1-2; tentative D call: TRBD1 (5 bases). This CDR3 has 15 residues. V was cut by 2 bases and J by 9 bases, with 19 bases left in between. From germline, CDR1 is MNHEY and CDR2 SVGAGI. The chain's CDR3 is CASSYAPREGISYTF. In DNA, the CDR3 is TGTGCCAGCAGTTACGCCCCCAGGGAGGGAATTAGCTACACCTTC.